This T cell receptor beta chain was identified in a study of blood T cell repertoires in COVID-19. Study information: Acute and convalescent COVID-19 specimens originated in the United States, Italy and Spain.

As handled by the study authors: Amplification from reference gene primers served as the basis for estimated nucleated cell counts. Repertoires were generated with immunoSEQ multiplex PCR, while TCRdb's copy carries only in-frame clones and drops some. That table furnishes V, J and clone size, whereas the DNA furnished D and trimming. The sample includes 70,000 or so clones, 79% of them seen just once. With 4 bases clipped from V and 5 bases from J, the junction kept 8 bases outside the gene matches. Germline CDR1 reads SGHRS; CDR2 reads YFSETQ. This CDR3 has 15 amino acids. The sample comprised peripheral blood. This TCR was recovered from a man aged 55-75 years with acute or convalescent COVID-19. The V and J genes are TRBV5-1 and TRBJ2-5; 10 nucleotides align to TRBD2. This CDR3 is CASSDFSTSGETQYF. CDR3 nucleotides: TGCGCCAGCAGCGACTTTTCGACTAGCGGGGAGACCCAGTACTTC.